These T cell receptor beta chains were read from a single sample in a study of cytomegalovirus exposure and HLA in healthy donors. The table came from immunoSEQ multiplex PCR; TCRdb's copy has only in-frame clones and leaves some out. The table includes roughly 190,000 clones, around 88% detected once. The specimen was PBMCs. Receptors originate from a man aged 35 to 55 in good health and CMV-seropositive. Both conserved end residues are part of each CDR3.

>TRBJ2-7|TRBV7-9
CASSSPTGTGDREQYF
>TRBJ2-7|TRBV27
CASSLSGDYEQYF
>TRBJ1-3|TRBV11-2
CASSLVVGNTIYF
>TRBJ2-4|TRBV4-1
CASSQQSGRAKNIQYF
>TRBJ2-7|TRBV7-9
CASSLIWGGRSSYEQYF
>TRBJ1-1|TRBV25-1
CASSEFDRVTEAFF
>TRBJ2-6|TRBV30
CATTQAGANVLTF
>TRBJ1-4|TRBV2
CAGRGGRGEKLFF
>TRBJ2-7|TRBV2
CASSEEGRGPEQYF
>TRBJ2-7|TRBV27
CASTRPGMYEQYF
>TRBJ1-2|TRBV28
CASSLSRDRGDGYTF
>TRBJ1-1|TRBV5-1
CASRGGRGQYNTEAFF
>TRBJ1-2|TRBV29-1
CSVRDRDTKYGYTF
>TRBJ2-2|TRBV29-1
CSGLTGPGELFF
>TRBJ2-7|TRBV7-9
CSSSLSSRGREQYF
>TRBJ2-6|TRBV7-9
CASSLGTYGANVLTF
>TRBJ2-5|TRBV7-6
CASVRGTAMVETQYF
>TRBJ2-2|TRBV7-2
CASRSPPGTANTGELFF
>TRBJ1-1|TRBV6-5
CASSYGDRGGTEAFF
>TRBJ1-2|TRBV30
CAWAGVTGNGYTF
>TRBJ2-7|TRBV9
CASSARRDMSSYEQYF
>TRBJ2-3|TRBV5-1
CASSFRLAGGADTQYF
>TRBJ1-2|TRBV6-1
CASSQTGERIYGYTF
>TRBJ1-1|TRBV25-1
CASSEFIPALGNTEAFF
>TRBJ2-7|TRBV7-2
CASSSNPGNEQYF
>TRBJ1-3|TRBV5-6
CASSLTVSGNTIYF
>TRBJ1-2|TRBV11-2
CASSLGGLGGYTF
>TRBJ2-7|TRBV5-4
CASSPSGRSREQYF
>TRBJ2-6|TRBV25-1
CASSVGTGGANVLTF
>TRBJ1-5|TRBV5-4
CASSLAGGNQPQHF
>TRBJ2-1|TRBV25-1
CASSDRGFTYNEQFF
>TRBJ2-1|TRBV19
CASRQGTGDYNEQFF
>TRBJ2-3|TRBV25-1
CASSVSGQGIDTQYF
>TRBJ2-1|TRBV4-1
CASSLRQGSYNEQFF
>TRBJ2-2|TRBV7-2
CASSQRRGGGELFF
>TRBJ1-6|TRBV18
CASSPWEGLDSPLHF
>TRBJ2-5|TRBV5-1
CASSSGLAGDPFLETQYF
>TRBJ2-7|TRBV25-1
CASSEYTGGEQSYEQYF
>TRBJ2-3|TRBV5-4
CASSMPEGQGADTQYF
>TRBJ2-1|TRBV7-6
CASSPLERDDEQFF
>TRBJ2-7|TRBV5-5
CASSSHSGSNYEQYF
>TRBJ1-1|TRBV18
CASSPGQLNTEAFF
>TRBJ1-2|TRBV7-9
CASSSTEGFFYGYTF
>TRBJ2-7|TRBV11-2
CASSPRSVADYEQYF